This T cell receptor beta chain was identified in a study of cytomegalovirus exposure and HLA in healthy donors. PCR used 60 Vbeta primers and 13 Jbeta primers. Here immunoSEQ multiplex PCR was the method, and the copy in TCRdb shows in-frame clones only, minus some. Of about 140,000 clones detected, around 75% appear once; the ten largest clones hold 3% to 4%. Germline assignment: CDR1 SGHRS and CDR2 YFSETQ. The CDR3 contains 15 residues. Losses at the gene ends were 6 bases for V and 0 bases for J; bases not matched to a gene: 4. The chain carries TRBV5-1 and TRBJ2-2, with 8 positions matching TRBD2. Material: PBMCs. This TCR was sampled from a female donor in good health and CMV-seronegative. The CDR3 DNA follows: TGCGCCAGCAACAAAGCGGGGGCGAACACCGGGGAGCTGTTTTTT. Translated, it gives CASNKAGANTGELFF. Together with reference TRBV5-1 and TRBJ2-2, the CDR3 gives the full variable domain: KAGVTQTPRYLIKTRGQQVTLSCSPISGHRSVSWYQQTPGQGLQFLFEYFSETQRNKGNFPGRFSGRQFSNSRSEMNVSTLELGDSALYLCASNKAGANTGELFFGEGSRLTVL.